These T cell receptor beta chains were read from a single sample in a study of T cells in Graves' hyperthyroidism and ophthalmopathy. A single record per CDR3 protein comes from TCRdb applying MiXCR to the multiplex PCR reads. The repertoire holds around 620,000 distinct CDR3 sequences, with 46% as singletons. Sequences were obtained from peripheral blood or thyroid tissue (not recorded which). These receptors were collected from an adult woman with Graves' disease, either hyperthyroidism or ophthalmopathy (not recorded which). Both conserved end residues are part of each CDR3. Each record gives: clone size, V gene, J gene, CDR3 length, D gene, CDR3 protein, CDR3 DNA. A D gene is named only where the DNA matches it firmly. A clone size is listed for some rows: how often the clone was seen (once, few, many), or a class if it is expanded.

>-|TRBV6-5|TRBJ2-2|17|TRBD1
CASRLEPTGTNTGELFF
TGTGCCAGCAGACTAGAACCGACAGGGACGAACACCGGGGAGCTGTTTTTT
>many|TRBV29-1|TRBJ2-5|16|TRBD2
CSVEYCASGSCETQYF
TGCAGCGTTGAATACTGTGCTAGCGGGAGTTGTGAGACCCAGTACTTC
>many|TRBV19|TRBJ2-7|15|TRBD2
CASSRSGRAYYEQYF
TGTGCCAGTAGTAGGAGCGGGAGGGCCTACTACGAGCAGTACTTC
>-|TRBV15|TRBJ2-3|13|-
CATSRVLQDPQYF
TGTGCCACCAGCAGAGTGCTCCAGGACCCACAGTATTTT
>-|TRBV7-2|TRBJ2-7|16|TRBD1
CASSPLGDRGSPRKYF
TGTGCCAGCAGCCCTCTAGGTGACAGGGGTTCCCCAAGGAAGTACTTC
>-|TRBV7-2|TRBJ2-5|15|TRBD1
CASSSRQGGKETQYF
TGTGCCAGCAGCTCTAGACAGGGGGGGAAAGAGACCCAGTACTTC
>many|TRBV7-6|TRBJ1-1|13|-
CASSLIGLTEAFF
TGTGCCAGCAGCTTAATTGGTTTGACTGAAGCTTTCTTT
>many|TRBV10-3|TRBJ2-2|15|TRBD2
CAIGGLAGDTGELFF
TGTGCCATTGGGGGACTAGCGGGTGACACCGGGGAGCTGTTTTTT
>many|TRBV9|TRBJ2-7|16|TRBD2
CASSDHPGLAPHGQYF
TGTGCCAGCAGCGACCATCCGGGACTAGCCCCGCATGGGCAGTACTTC
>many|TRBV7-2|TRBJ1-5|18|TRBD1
CASSLARGQGPYNQPQHF
TGTGCCAGCAGCTTAGCACGGGGACAGGGCCCATACAATCAGCCCCAGCATTTT
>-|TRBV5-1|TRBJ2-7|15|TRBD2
CASSLGLAGDSEQYF
TGCGCCAGCAGCTTGGGACTAGCGGGAGACTCCGAGCAGTACTTC
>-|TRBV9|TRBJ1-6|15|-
CASSATVSYNSPLHF
TGTGCCAGCAGCGCCACCGTTTCCTATAATTCACCCCTCCACTTT
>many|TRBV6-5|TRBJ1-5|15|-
CASSSGQYSNQPQHF
TGTGCCAGCAGCTCCGGACAGTATAGCAATCAGCCCCAGCATTTT
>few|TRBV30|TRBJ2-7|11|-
CAWRGPYEQYF
TGTGCCTGGAGGGGACCCTACGAGCAGTACTTC
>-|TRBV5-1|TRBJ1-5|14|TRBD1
CASSLGDRVAYEHF
TGCGCCAGCAGCTTGGGCGACAGGGTGGCCTACGAGCATTTT
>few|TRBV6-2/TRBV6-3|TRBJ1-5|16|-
CASSYGGVGAHQPQHF
TGTGCCAGCAGTTACGGGGGTGTGGGGGCCCATCAGCCCCAGCATTTT
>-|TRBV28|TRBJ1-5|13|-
CASQYYQNQPQHF
TGTGCCAGTCAATATTACCAGAATCAGCCCCAGCATTTT
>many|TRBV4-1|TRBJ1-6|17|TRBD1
CASSTTPPGQGSSPLHF
TGCGCCAGCAGCACCACCCCGCCGGGACAGGGAAGTTCACCCCTCCACTTT